This TCR beta chain was captured by sequencing in a study of T cell responses to AZD1222 COVID-19 vaccine. Study results and caveats: Nearly half of spike-specific TCRs reportedly go after variant regions that carry no mutations.

Remarks on this clone: What it binds is not known.

Sequencing used immunoSEQ multiplex PCR; TCRdb keeps in-frame clones, though not all of them. This sample has fewer than 55,000 clones; 75% to 85% occur once, and the top ten carry around 50%. V lost 2 bases, J lost 7 bases, and 6 bases lay in between. Germline V gene sequence: CDR1 SGHNT, CDR2 YYREEE (reference sequence). The CDR3 loop spans 12 amino acids. The origin of this receptor is an adult in good health. This material consisted of peripheral blood, taken on day 0 of AZD1222 vaccination. The V call is TRBV5-4, the J call TRBJ2-2; D remains ambiguous. The CDR3: CASSLGFGELFF. CDR3 sequence (DNA): TGTGCCAGCAGCTTAGGGTTCGGGGAGCTGTTTTTT. Full variable domain (missing parts from reference TRBV5-4 and TRBJ2-2): ETGVTQSPTHLIKTRGQQVTLRCSSQSGHNTVSWYQQALGQGPQFIFQYYREEENGRGNFPPRFSGLQFPNYSSELNVNALELDDSALYLCASSLGFGELFFGEGSRLTVL.